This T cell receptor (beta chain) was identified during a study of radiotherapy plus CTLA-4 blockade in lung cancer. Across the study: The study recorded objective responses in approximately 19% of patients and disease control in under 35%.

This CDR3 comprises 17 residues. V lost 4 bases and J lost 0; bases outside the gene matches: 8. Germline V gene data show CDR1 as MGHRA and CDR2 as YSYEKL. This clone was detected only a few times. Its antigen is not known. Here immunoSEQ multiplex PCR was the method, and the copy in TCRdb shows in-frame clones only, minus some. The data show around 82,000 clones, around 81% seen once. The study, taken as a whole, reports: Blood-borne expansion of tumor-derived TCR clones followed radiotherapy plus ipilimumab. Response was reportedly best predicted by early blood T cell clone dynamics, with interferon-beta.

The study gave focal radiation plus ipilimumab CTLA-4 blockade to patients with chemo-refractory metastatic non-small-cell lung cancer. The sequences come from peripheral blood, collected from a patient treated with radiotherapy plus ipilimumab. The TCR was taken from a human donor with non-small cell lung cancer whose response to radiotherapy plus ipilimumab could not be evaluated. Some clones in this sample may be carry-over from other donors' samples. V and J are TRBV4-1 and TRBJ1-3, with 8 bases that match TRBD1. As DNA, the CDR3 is TGCGCCAGCAGCCCTTACGGACAGGGAACCTCTGGAAACACCATATATTTT. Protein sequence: CASSPYGQGTSGNTIYF.